A selection of T cell receptor beta chains follows, all from one sample in a study of identical twins. TCRdb reprocessed the 5' RACE reads with MiXCR, giving one entry per CDR3 protein. The sample carries around 550,000 distinct CDR3 sequences, around 15% recorded once. The sample was also linked to a second study, of yellow fever vaccine responses in identical twins.

Sequencing input: CD4+ T cells sorted from blood. All receptors come from a woman under 30 in good health. Both conserved end residues are part of each CDR3. The D gene is left open where the match is weak. Rows may omit the clone size; those that give it use once, few, many or a size class.

TRBV29-1	TRBD2	many	TRBJ2-3	CSVVRLAGVTDTQYF	TGCAGCGTTGTTCGACTAGCGGGAGTGACAGATACGCAGTATTTT
TRBV5-1	TRBD1	NA	TRBJ2-7	CASSSRTGVVSEQYF	TGCGCCAGCAGCTCACGGACAGGGGTGGTGTCCGAGCAGTACTTC
TRBV20-1	TRBD1	NA	TRBJ2-5	CSAPDRVGTQYF	TGCAGTGCTCCGGACAGGGTAGGGACCCAGTACTTC
TRBV11-2	TRBD1	few	TRBJ2-3	CASSFRQGAATDTQYF	TGTGCCAGCAGCTTCAGACAGGGGGCGGCCACAGATACGCAGTATTTT
TRBV9	TRBD2	many	TRBJ2-3	CASSESGGRTDTQYF	TGTGCCAGCAGCGAATCGGGGGGACGCACAGATACGCAGTATTTT
TRBV20-1	TRBD1	few	TRBJ1-1	CSAAGGTNTEAFF	TGCAGTGCAGCAGGGGGCACAAACACTGAAGCTTTCTTT
TRBV29-1	TRBD2	NA	TRBJ2-3	CSVRREIDTQYF	TGCAGCGTTAGGCGGGAGATCGATACGCAGTATTTT
TRBV12-5	TRBD2	few	TRBJ2-1	CASGLVLSGGEQFF	TGTGCTAGTGGTTTGGTACTTAGCGGGGGGGAGCAGTTCTTC
TRBV6-5	NA	NA	TRBJ1-1	CASSYSAGWGTEAFF	TGTGCCAGCAGTTACTCCGCAGGGTGGGGCACTGAAGCTTTCTTT
TRBV5-1	TRBD2	NA	TRBJ2-3	CASSFGGLAGRTDTQYF	TGCGCCAGCAGCTTTGGGGGACTAGCGGGCCGCACAGATACGCAGTATTTT
TRBV5-1	NA	NA	TRBJ2-5	CASSGRFRDNQETQYF	TGCGCCAGCAGCGGCAGATTCCGGGACAACCAAGAGACCCAGTACTTC
TRBV27	NA	few	TRBJ2-7	CATGDRYEQYF	TGTGCCACCGGGGACCGGTACGAGCAGTACTTC
TRBV5-1	NA	NA	TRBJ1-1	CASSNGQSNTEAFF	TGCGCCAGCTCCAATGGACAATCGAACACTGAAGCTTTCTTT
TRBV18	NA	few	TRBJ2-3	CASSPYSPDTQYF	TGTGCCAGCTCACCATACTCGCCAGATACGCAGTATTTT
TRBV29-1	NA	few	TRBJ1-1	CSVRQSENTEAFF	TGCAGCGTGAGACAGTCTGAGAACACTGAAGCTTTCTTT
TRBV11-2	NA	few	TRBJ1-4	CASSLDDRLNEKLFF	TGTGCCAGCAGCTTAGACGACCGTTTAAATGAAAAACTGTTTTTT
TRBV11-2	TRBD1	few	TRBJ2-2	CASSPQGMNTGELFF	TGTGCCAGCAGCCCACAGGGGATGAACACCGGGGAGCTGTTTTTT
TRBV29-1	NA	NA	TRBJ1-1	CSVEPAVSEAFF	TGCAGCGTTGAACCCGCGGTTTCTGAAGCTTTCTTT
TRBV20-1	TRBD2	few	TRBJ2-7	CSARILAGRVYEQYF	TGCAGTGCTAGGATTCTAGCGGGAAGGGTCTACGAGCAGTACTTC
TRBV9	NA	NA	TRBJ2-2	CASSVHTGELFF	TGTGCCAGCAGCGTTCACACCGGGGAGCTGTTTTTT
TRBV2	NA	many	TRBJ2-2	CASSDVGNTGELFF	TGTGCCAGCAGTGACGTCGGAAACACCGGGGAGCTGTTTTTT
TRBV20-1	TRBD1	NA	TRBJ2-5	CSATRDRGLETQYF	TGCAGTGCTACCCGGGACAGGGGGCTGGAGACCCAGTACTTC
TRBV12-3/TRBV12-4	TRBD2	NA	TRBJ2-3	CASGGTRGTDTQYF	TGTGCCAGCGGCGGGACTAGAGGCACAGATACGCAGTATTTT
TRBV4-1	TRBD1	NA	TRBJ2-1	CASSLDRGLGEQFF	TGCGCCAGCAGCCTAGACAGGGGGCTAGGTGAGCAGTTCTTC
TRBV20-1	TRBD1	few	TRBJ2-7	CSATLPGTGRYEQYF	TGCAGTGCTACCCTTCCCGGGACAGGGAGATACGAGCAGTACTTC
TRBV6-5	NA	NA	TRBJ1-5	CASSYSNGGAQHF	TGTGCCAGCAGTTACTCGAACGGGGGGGCCCAGCATTTT
TRBV2	NA	NA	TRBJ2-5	CASSDLRAAETQYF	TGTGCCAGCAGTGATTTGAGGGCGGCGGAGACCCAGTACTTC